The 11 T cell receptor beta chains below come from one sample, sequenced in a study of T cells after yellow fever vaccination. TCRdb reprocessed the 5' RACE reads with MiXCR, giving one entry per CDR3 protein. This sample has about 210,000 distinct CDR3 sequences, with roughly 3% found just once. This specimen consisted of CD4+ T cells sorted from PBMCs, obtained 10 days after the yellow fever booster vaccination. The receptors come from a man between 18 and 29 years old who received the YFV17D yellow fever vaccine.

CDR3 sequence (DNA): TGCGCCAGCAGTGAAGGAGGGTACGCTGGAAACACCATATATTTT. Translating it yields CASSEGGYAGNTIYF. The rearrangement joins TRBV10-1 to TRBJ1-3; no reliable D call. This CDR3 has 15 residues. Deletions cut 3 bases from V and 2 bases from J, with 11 bases between. The germline gives CDR1 WNHNN, CDR2 SYGVQD (reference sequence).

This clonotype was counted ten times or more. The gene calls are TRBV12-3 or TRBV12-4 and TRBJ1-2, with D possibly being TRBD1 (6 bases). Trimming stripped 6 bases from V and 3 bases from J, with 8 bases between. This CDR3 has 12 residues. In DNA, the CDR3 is TGTGCCAGCAGCCCAGGGGACTATGGCTACACCTTC. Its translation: CASSPGDYGYTF.

CDR3 sequence reads: CASRGPRGPIQETQYF. The CDR3 DNA follows: TGTGCCAGCAGGGGACCACGGGGCCCAATACAAGAGACCCAGTACTTC. This chain joins TRBV2 and TRBJ2-5, with D perhaps matching TRBD1 or TRBD2 (5 bases each). CDR1 is SNHLY, CDR2 FYNNEI, per germline. Trimming cost V 6 bases and J 2 bases, with 19 bases left between them. The CDR3 runs 16 residues.

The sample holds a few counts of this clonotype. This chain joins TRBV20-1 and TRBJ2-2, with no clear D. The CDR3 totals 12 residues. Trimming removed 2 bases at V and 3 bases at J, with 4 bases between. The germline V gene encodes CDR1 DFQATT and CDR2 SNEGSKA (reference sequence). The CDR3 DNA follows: TGCAGTGCTAGAATCTACACCGGGGAGCTGTTTTTT. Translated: CSARIYTGELFF.

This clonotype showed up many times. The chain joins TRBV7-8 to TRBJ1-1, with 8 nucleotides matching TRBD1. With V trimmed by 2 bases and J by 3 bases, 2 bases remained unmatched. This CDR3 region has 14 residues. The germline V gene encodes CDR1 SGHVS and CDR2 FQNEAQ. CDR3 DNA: TGTGCCAGCAGCTTATCAGGGGGCTACACTGAAGCTTTCTTT. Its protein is CASSLSGGYTEAFF.

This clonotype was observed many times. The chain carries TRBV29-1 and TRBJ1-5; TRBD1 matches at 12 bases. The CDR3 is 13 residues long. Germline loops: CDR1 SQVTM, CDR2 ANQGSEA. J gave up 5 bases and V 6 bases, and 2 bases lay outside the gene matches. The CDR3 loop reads CSVGTGGHQPQHF. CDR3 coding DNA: TGCAGCGTCGGGACAGGGGGCCATCAGCCCCAGCATTTT.

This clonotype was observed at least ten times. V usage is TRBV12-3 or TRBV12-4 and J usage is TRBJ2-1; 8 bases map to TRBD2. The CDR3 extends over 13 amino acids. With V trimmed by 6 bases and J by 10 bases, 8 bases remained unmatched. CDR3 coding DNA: TGTGCCAGCAGCCGTGGACTAGCTGGGGAGCAGTTCTTC. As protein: CASSRGLAGEQFF.

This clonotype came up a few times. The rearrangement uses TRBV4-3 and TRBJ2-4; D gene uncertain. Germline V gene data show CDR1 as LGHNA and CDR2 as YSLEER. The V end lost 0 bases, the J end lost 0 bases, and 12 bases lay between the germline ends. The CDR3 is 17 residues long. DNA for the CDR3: TGCGCCAGCAGCCAAGAAACTGTACCTAAAGCCAAAAACATTCAGTACTTC. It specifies CASSQETVPKAKNIQYF.

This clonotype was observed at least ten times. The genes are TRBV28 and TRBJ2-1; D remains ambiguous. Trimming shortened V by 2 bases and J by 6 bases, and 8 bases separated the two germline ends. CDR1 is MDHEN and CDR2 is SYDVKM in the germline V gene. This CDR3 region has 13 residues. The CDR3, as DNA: TGTGCCAGCAGTTTAACCTCTAGCAATGAGCAGTTCTTC. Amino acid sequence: CASSLTSSNEQFF.

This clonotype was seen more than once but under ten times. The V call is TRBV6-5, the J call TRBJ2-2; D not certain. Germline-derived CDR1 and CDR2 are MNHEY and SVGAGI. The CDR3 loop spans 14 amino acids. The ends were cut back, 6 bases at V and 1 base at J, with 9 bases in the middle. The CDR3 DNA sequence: TGTGCCAGCAGGGTTACGGGGAACACCGGGGAGCTGTTTTTT. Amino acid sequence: CASRVTGNTGELFF.

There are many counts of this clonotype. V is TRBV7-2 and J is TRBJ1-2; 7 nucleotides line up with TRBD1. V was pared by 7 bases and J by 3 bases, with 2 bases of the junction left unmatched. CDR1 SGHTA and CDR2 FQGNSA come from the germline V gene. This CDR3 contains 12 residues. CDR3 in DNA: TGTGCCAGCAACGGACAGGACTATGGCTACACCTTC. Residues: CASNGQDYGYTF.